This T cell receptor beta chain was recovered during a study of cytomegalovirus exposure and HLA in healthy donors. General observations from the study: Several top significant clusters appeared, in a later analysis, to be linked to common viral pathogens.

The PCR made use of 60 Vbeta and 13 Jbeta primers. The method was immunoSEQ multiplex PCR; TCRdb's version includes in-frame clones alone and lacks a portion of them. Of 55,000 to 75,000 clones in the sample, 65% to 80% were seen once. Remarks on this clone: The antigen remains unidentified.

This CDR3 region has 19 residues. Germline-derived CDR1 and CDR2 are SGHVS and FNYEAQ. The J segment lost 5 bases and the V segment lost 1 base, leaving 14 bases of the junction unmatched. Sequencing input: PBMCs. This chain links TRBV7-6 with TRBJ2-5, with 12 bases matching TRBD1. The TCR sequence derives from a man in his forties or fifties in good health and CMV-seropositive. CDR3 sequence reads: CASSLGEGTGGALGETQYF. The CDR3 DNA reads as TGTGCCAGCAGCTTAGGGGAGGGGACAGGGGGCGCCTTGGGGGAGACCCAGTACTTC.